These T cell receptor beta chains were read from a single sample in a study of cytomegalovirus exposure and HLA in healthy donors. Assay: immunoSEQ multiplex PCR; the TCRdb copy retains only in-frame clones and omits some. This sample yields about 130,000 clones, of which roughly 89% are seen a single time; 1% to 1.4% belongs to the top ten. The sequencing sample was made of PBMCs. The receptors stem from a woman younger than 35 in good health and CMV-seronegative. Each CDR3 is given with its conserved first and last residue. The D gene is left open where the match is weak. The size of a clone is reported for some rows only, either as once, few or many, or as a class for expanded clones.

>-|TRBV28|TRBJ2-5|-
TGTGCCAGCAGTTCGACTGCCTTAGAGACCCAGTACTTC
CASSSTALETQYF
>-|TRBV9|TRBJ2-1|TRBD1
TGTGCCAGCAGCGTAGGACAGGGACCGAGAGATGAGCAGTTCTTC
CASSVGQGPRDEQFF
>-|TRBV7-9|TRBJ2-7|-
TGTGCCAGCAGCTTAGTTTCCGACGTTTGGGGAGTCGAGGTCCACGAGCAGTACTTC
CASSLVSDVWGVEVHEQYF
>once|TRBV9|TRBJ2-5|TRBD2
TGTGCCAGCAGCGTCACAGCGGGAGGGAGGGAAGAGACCCAGTACTTC
CASSVTAGGREETQYF
>-|TRBV18|TRBJ1-5|TRBD1
TGTGCCAGCTCGTCCGGGACAGGAGGCCGGCAGCCCCAGCATTTT
CASSSGTGGRQPQHF
>-|TRBV15|TRBJ2-7|TRBD1
TGTGCCACCAGCAGAAACCCTTTTCCGGGACAGAGTACCTACGAGCAGTACTTC
CATSRNPFPGQSTYEQYF
>-|TRBV7-9|TRBJ2-5|TRBD1
TGTGCCAGCAGCTTATGGTCAGGGGGCCAAGAGACCCAGTACTTC
CASSLWSGGQETQYF
>-|TRBV28|TRBJ1-1|-
TGTGCCAGCAGTTTGCTTTATAGTGAACGGTCTGAAGCTTTCTTT
CASSLLYSERSEAFF
>-|TRBV9|TRBJ2-7|-
TGTGCCAGCAGCCCAACTAGTAACGAGCAGTACTTC
CASSPTSNEQYF
>-|TRBV27|TRBJ2-2|-
TGTGCCAGCAGTTTACCAGGGGTGAAGCTGTTTTTT
CASSLPGVKLFF
>-|TRBV28|TRBJ1-4|TRBD1
TGTGCCAGCTCCCAAGGGGGCCAGGGGGCAATTGAAAAACTGTTTTTT
CASSQGGQGAIEKLFF
>-|TRBV7-7|TRBJ2-5|TRBD1
TGTGCCAGCAGCTTAGGACAGGGCGTGAGGGAGACCCAGTACTTC
CASSLGQGVRETQYF
>-|TRBV2|TRBJ1-2|TRBD1
TGTGCCAGCAGTGCCCTGGGACAGGGGGGCGGTGGCTACACCTTC
CASSALGQGGGGYTF
>few|TRBV5-1|TRBJ1-4|TRBD1
TGCGCCAGCAGCGCCGACAGGGAGAAACTGTTTTTT
CASSADREKLFF
>-|TRBV9|TRBJ1-4|-
TGTGCCAGCAGCACGCCCGGGACTCTCGATGAAAAACTGTTTTTT
CASSTPGTLDEKLFF
>few|TRBV19|TRBJ2-7|TRBD2
TGTGCCAGTACGGGCGGGAGCTACGAGCAGTACTTC
CASTGGSYEQYF
>many|TRBV2|TRBJ1-6|-
TGTGCCAGCGGTACGGGGAACTCACCCCTCCACTTT
CASGTGNSPLHF
>-|TRBV15|TRBJ2-1|-
TGTGCCACCAGCAGCGATCGCAGTGGCAATGAGCAGTTCTTC
CATSSDRSGNEQFF
>-|TRBV2|TRBJ1-4|-
TGTGCCAGCTTTGACTGGATCGGGGAAAAACTGTTTTTT
CASFDWIGEKLFF
>-|TRBV6-5|TRBJ1-5|-
TGTGCCAGCAGTTATAATAGCAATCAGCCCCAGCATTTT
CASSYNSNQPQHF